The clone carrying this T cell receptor beta chain was counted ten times or more. Via MiXCR, TCRdb re-called the 5' RACE reads, giving one row per CDR3 protein. The table has hundreds of thousands of distinct CDR3 sequences, about 7.6% seen once. The data are from a study of identical twins. The ends lost 4 bases at V and 10 bases at J; junction bases unmatched: 8. Germline CDR1 is MGHRA and CDR2 is YSYEKL. The CDR3 spans 16 residues. The same specimen was also included in a second study, on yellow fever vaccine responses in identical twins.

The source is a woman between 18 and 29 years old in good health. Sample: PBMCs. The J gene is TRBJ2-3, the V gene TRBV4-1, with TRBD2 matching over 16 bases. The CDR3 sequence is CASSPPGTSGGAPQYF. The CDR3 DNA sequence: TGCGCCAGCAGCCCTCCCGGGACTAGCGGGGGGGCCCCGCAGTATTTT.